This TCR beta chain was retrieved from a study of cytomegalovirus exposure and HLA in healthy donors. Per the germline V gene, CDR1 is SGHVS and CDR2 is FQNEAQ. The CDR3 spans 14 residues. Trimming took off 1 base at V and 2 bases at J, with 8 bases between the two ends. PCR was performed using 60 Vbeta and 13 Jbeta primers. Methods used by the authors: It was a later analysis that counted about 80 million unique TCR beta chains, of which some 9.9 million were shared. This table comes from immunoSEQ multiplex PCR, and its TCRdb copy is limited to in-frame clones, with some not included. D and trimming were read from the DNA, whereas the V and J calls and clone size are those reported in that table. The sample has about 130,000 clones; approximately 83% are singletons.

This receptor was obtained from a middle-aged man in good health and CMV-seronegative. This chain uses TRBV7-8 with TRBJ1-1; TRBD1 is a possible D gene (5 bases). The sequencing sample was made of PBMCs. The CDR3 loop reads CASSLEGANTEAFF. Here the CDR3 DNA reads TGTGCCAGCAGCTTAGAAGGGGCAAACACTGAAGCTTTCTTT.